The sample holds many counts of the clone carrying this TCR beta chain. The antigen remains unidentified. These data are taken from a study of T-cell memory formation after mild COVID-19. Study summary: Largely, the TCR clusters proved donor specific.

This CDR3 spans 14 amino acids. Germline V lookup: CDR1 LNHNV, CDR2 YYDKDF (reference sequence). Trimming removed 0 bases from V and 7 bases from J, with 9 bases in between. Study-wide points: Some clones that responded turned up in pre-infection memory, which suggests that cross-reactive memory joined in.

One entry per CDR3 protein, called by TCRdb with MiXCR from the 5' RACE reads. The sample has fewer than 95,000 distinct CDR3 sequences, about 15% seen once. The clonotype was recovered from a man between 18 and 35 years old who had mild COVID-19 (a few samples of this study predate the infection). Cell type and time point are not known. Sequencing was carried out using PBMCs or a T cell subset sorted from them (not recorded which). This chain uses TRBV15 with TRBJ2-2, with D possibly matching TRBD2 (6 bases). Here the CDR3 reads CATSRDLGGGELFF. The CDR3 DNA follows: TGTGCCACCAGCAGAGATTTGGGGGGCGGGGAGCTGTTTTTT.